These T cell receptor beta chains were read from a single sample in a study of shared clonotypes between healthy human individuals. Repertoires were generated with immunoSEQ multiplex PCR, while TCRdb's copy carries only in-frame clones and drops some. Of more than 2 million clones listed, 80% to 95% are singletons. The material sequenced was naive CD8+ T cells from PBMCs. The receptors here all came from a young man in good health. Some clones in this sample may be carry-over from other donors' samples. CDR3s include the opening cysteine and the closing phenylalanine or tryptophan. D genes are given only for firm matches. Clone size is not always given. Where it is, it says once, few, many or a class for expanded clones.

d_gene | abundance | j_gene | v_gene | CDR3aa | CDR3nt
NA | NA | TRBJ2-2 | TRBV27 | CASSSDRYSNTGELFF | TGTGCCAGCAGCTCCGACAGGTACTCTAACACCGGGGAGCTGTTTTTT
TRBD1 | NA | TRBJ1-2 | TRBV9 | CASSVGTGVNYGYTF | TGTGCCAGCAGCGTAGGGACAGGGGTAAACTATGGCTACACCTTC
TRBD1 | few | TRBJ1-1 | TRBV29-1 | CSVEDIQGWTEAFF | TGCAGCGTTGAAGATATACAGGGGTGGACTGAAGCTTTCTTT
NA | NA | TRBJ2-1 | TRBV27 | CASSLGSSYNEQFF | TGTGCCAGCAGTTTGGGTTCCTCCTACAATGAGCAGTTCTTC
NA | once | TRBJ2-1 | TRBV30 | CAWSLTGVGEQFF | TGTGCCTGGAGTTTAACGGGAGTTGGGGAGCAGTTCTTC
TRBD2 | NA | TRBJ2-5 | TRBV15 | CATSPGLAGETQYF | TGTGCCACCAGCCCGGGACTAGCGGGAGAGACCCAGTACTTC
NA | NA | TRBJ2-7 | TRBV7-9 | CASRAGSSYEQYF | TGTGCCAGCAGGGCTGGAAGCTCCTACGAGCAGTACTTC
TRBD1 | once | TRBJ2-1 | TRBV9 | CASSPSPGQANNEQFF | TGTGCCAGCAGCCCCTCCCCGGGACAGGCGAACAATGAGCAGTTCTTC
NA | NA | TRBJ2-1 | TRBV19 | CASSIVQTNEQFF | TGTGCCAGTAGTATAGTGCAGACCAATGAGCAGTTCTTC
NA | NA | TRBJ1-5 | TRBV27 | CASSFSGIGQPQHF | TGTGCCAGCAGTTTTTCAGGGATAGGACAGCCCCAGCATTTT
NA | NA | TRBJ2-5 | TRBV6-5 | CASSYGANGYQETQYF | TGTGCCAGCAGTTATGGGGCAAACGGGTACCAAGAGACCCAGTACTTC
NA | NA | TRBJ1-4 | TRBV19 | CASSIRGPPNEKLFF | TGTGCCAGTAGTATCAGGGGCCCTCCTAATGAAAAACTGTTTTTT
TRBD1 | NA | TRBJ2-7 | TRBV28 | CASSFLGTGVRNEQYF | TGTGCCAGCAGTTTCCTTGGGACAGGGGTTCGAAACGAGCAGTACTTC
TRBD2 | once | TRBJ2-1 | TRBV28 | CASSLMGRNGLAEGYNEQFF | TGTGCCAGCAGTTTAATGGGCCGTAATGGACTAGCGGAGGGGTACAATGAGCAGTTCTTC
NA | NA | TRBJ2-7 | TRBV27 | CASSLHGSYEQYF | TGTGCCAGCAGTTTACACGGGTCCTACGAGCAGTACTTC
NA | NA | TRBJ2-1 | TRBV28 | CAIINGTRDGEQFF | TGTGCCATCATAAATGGGACTCGCGATGGTGAGCAGTTCTTC
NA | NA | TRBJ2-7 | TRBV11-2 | CASSSSVISSYEQYF | TGTGCCAGCAGCTCTAGCGTCATAAGCTCCTACGAGCAGTACTTC
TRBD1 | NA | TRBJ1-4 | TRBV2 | CASQPGTGSWANEKLFF | TGTGCCAGCCAGCCCGGGACAGGGAGTTGGGCTAATGAAAAACTGTTTTTT
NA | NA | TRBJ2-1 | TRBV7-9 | CASSSPRSPTNNEQFF | TGTGCCAGCAGCTCACCCCGTAGCCCAACCAACAATGAGCAGTTCTTC
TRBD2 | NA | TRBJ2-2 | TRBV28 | CASSGGTSGRPYLGIGELFF | TGTGCCAGCAGTGGGGGGACTAGCGGGAGACCCTACTTGGGGATTGGGGAGCTGTTTTTT
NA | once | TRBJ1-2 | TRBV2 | CASSDRTEDYGYTF | TGTGCCAGCAGTGATAGGACAGAGGACTATGGCTACACCTTC
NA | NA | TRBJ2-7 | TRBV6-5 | CASSGNPYEQYF | TGTGCCAGCAGCGGTAACCCCTACGAGCAGTACTTC
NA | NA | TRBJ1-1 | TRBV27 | CASSLSIGRRYTEAFF | TGTGCCAGCAGTTTATCGATAGGTCGCAGATACACTGAAGCTTTCTTT
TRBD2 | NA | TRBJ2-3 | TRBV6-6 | CASSSLAGFTDTQYF | TGTGCCAGCAGTTCATTAGCGGGGTTCACAGATACGCAGTATTTT
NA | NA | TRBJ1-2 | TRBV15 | CATSRSRQVTNYGYTF | TGTGCCACCAGCAGATCCCGACAGGTGACTAACTATGGCTACACCTTC
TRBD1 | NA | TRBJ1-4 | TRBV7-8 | CASSWGTGRGEKLFF | TGTGCCAGCAGCTGGGGGACAGGGAGGGGAGAAAAACTGTTTTTT
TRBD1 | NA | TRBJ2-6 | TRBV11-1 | CASSPGQRANVLTF | TGTGCCAGCAGCCCGGGACAGAGGGCCAACGTCCTGACTTTC
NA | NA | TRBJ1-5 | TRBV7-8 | CASSVTGFGNQPQHF | TGTGCCAGCAGCGTTACAGGGTTCGGGAATCAGCCCCAGCATTTT
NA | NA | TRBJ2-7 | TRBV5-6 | CASSLAGQRNPYEQYF | TGTGCCAGCAGCTTGGCGGGTCAGAGAAATCCCTACGAGCAGTACTTC
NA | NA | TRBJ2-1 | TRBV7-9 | CASSGFVGTTPPNEQFF | TGTGCCAGCAGCGGGTTCGTTGGGACCACGCCGCCTAATGAGCAGTTCTTC
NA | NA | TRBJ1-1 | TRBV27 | CASSLSGDPWTEAFF | TGTGCCAGCAGTTTGTCAGGGGATCCGTGGACTGAAGCTTTCTTT